A few counts support the clone carrying this T cell receptor beta chain. Its antigen is undetermined. The sample originates from a study of cytomegalovirus exposure and HLA in healthy donors. The V and J ends lost 5 bases and 10 bases respectively, with 14 bases between them. CDR1 SQVTM and CDR2 ANQGSEA come from the germline V gene. This CDR3 region has 11 residues. The PCR ran on 60 Vbeta and 13 Jbeta primers. Some clones are missing from TCRdb's copy, which holds only in-frame ones; the method was immunoSEQ multiplex PCR. The table has about 160,000 clones, 80% seen once. Study observations and caveats: Published work reported that the classifier diagnosed cytomegalovirus status with high specificity and sensitivity. Most TCR sequences showed up rarely, but some public TCRs showed up in many donors.

The chain combines TRBV29-1 with TRBJ1-1, with D unclear. The receptor was isolated from a man aged 25 to 40 in good health and CMV-seronegative. The sample taken for sequencing was PBMCs. CDR3 sequence: CSVLVLDLAFF. The CDR3 DNA sequence: TGCAGCGTTCTAGTTCTCGATCTAGCTTTCTTT.